This is a list of T cell receptor beta chains from one sample in a study of blood T cell repertoires in COVID-19. Sequenced by immunoSEQ multiplex PCR; TCRdb stores in-frame clones only, minus some. The table has some 180,000 clones, 86% seen once; the top ten hold around 21%. Material: peripheral blood. The receptor source for this set is a man between 65 and 79 years old with active or convalescent COVID-19. The CDR3 runs from the conserved cysteine through the conserved F or W. The D gene is left open where the match is weak. Part of the rows lack a size; the others show once, few, many or a class for expanded clones.

d_call,cdr3_length,clone_size,j_call,v_call,cdr3_aa,cdr3_nt
TRBD1,16,.,TRBJ2-1,TRBV28,CASSSSGARDRDEQFF,TGTGCCAGCAGTTCCTCAGGGGCTCGGGACAGGGATGAGCAGTTCTTC
.,13,.,TRBJ1-1,TRBV2,CASSPFVNTEAFF,TGTGCCAGCAGTCCCTTTGTGAACACTGAAGCTTTCTTT
.,14,.,TRBJ2-1,TRBV5-1,CASSLAGVNNEQFF,TGCGCCAGCAGCTTGGCAGGGGTGAACAATGAGCAGTTCTTC
.,14,once,TRBJ2-7,TRBV5-1,CASSLAGSSYEQYF,TGCGCCAGCAGCTTGGCCGGGAGCTCCTACGAGCAGTACTTC
.,13,.,TRBJ2-7,TRBV4-3,CASSLREDSEQYF,TGCGCCAGCAGCCTACGCGAGGACAGCGAGCAGTACTTC
.,13,.,TRBJ2-7,TRBV4-1,CASSFGHPDEQYF,TGCGCCAGCAGCTTTGGACACCCTGATGAGCAGTACTTC
.,14,.,TRBJ1-2,TRBV6-5,CASRDLVGPGGYTF,TGTGCCAGCAGAGACCTCGTTGGACCGGGGGGCTACACCTTC
.,15,.,TRBJ1-1,TRBV28,CASSQAQGSGTEAFF,TGTGCCAGCAGTCAAGCTCAGGGTTCCGGCACTGAAGCTTTCTTT
.,16,.,TRBJ1-5,TRBV24-1,CATSDSRGGSNQPQHF,TGTGCCACCAGTGACTCAAGGGGGGGTAGCAATCAGCCCCAGCATTTT
.,15,.,TRBJ2-7,TRBV6-2/TRBV6-3,CASSPGLIPTYEQYF,TGTGCCAGCAGCCCAGGACTGATACCCACCTACGAGCAGTACTTC
.,12,.,TRBJ1-2,TRBV10-3,CAIMGPNYGYTF,TGTGCCATCATGGGGCCTAACTATGGCTACACCTTC
TRBD2,15,.,TRBJ2-1,TRBV10-2,CASKSSGSSYNEQFF,TGCGCCAGCAAGTCTAGCGGAAGCTCCTACAATGAGCAGTTCTTC
.,14,.,TRBJ1-1,TRBV2,CASRLRQANTEAFF,TGTGCCAGCAGACTAAGACAGGCGAACACTGAAGCTTTCTTT
.,14,.,TRBJ2-5,TRBV3-1/TRBV3-2,CASSSQGMDETQYF,TGTGCCAGCAGCTCACAGGGTATGGACGAGACCCAGTACTTC
.,15,.,TRBJ1-6,TRBV15,CATSRDYDSNSPLHF,TGTGCCACCAGCAGAGATTACGACAGTAATTCACCCCTCCACTTT
.,14,.,TRBJ1-2,TRBV19,CASSIRTDQYGYTF,TGTGCCAGTAGTATTAGGACAGACCAGTATGGCTACACCTTC
TRBD1,15,.,TRBJ2-7,TRBV9,CASSPRQGSTYEQYF,TGTGCCAGCAGCCCTCGACAGGGGAGTACCTACGAGCAGTACTTC
TRBD1,15,.,TRBJ2-1,TRBV7-3,CASSAHRGAYNEQFF,TGTGCCAGCAGCGCCCACAGGGGAGCCTACAATGAGCAGTTCTTC
TRBD2,15,.,TRBJ2-7,TRBV7-2,CASSPELAGGNEQYF,TGTGCCAGCAGCCCCGAATTAGCGGGAGGGAACGAGCAGTACTTC
TRBD1,16,.,TRBJ1-5,TRBV28,CASSLSTGGAGQPQHF,TGTGCCAGCAGTTTATCTACAGGGGGCGCCGGGCAGCCCCAGCATTTT
.,16,.,TRBJ2-5,TRBV4-3,CASSQDRGAGAETQYF,TGCGCCAGCAGCCAAGATCGAGGGGCGGGGGCGGAGACCCAGTACTTC
TRBD1,17,.,TRBJ2-1,TRBV3-1/TRBV3-2,CASSQPLGQGAVNEQFF,TGTGCCAGCAGCCAGCCCCTCGGACAGGGGGCGGTCAATGAGCAGTTCTTC
.,16,.,TRBJ1-2,TRBV19,CASSTPLRGRGYGYTF,TGTGCCAGTAGTACCCCCCTCAGGGGCAGAGGCTATGGCTACACCTTC
.,12,.,TRBJ1-1,TRBV30,CAWGRGNTEAFF,TGTGCCTGGGGTCGAGGGAACACTGAAGCTTTCTTT
TRBD1,14,.,TRBJ1-5,TRBV7-9,CASSSQGVGQPQHF,TGTGCCAGCAGCTCACAGGGGGTTGGGCAGCCCCAGCATTTT
.,14,.,TRBJ2-5,TRBV27,CASRRGVPEETQYF,TGTGCCAGTCGTCGGGGAGTTCCTGAAGAGACCCAGTACTTC
.,16,.,TRBJ2-1,TRBV5-1,CASSLLSRQGLNEQFF,TGCGCCAGCAGCTTGTTATCGCGGCAGGGGCTAAATGAGCAGTTCTTC
TRBD1,16,.,TRBJ1-1,TRBV18,CASSPDRGVENTEAFF,TGTGCCAGCTCACCTGACAGGGGGGTAGAGAACACTGAAGCTTTCTTT
.,18,.,TRBJ1-2,TRBV4-1,CASSQGSISQGSNYGYTF,TGCGCCAGCAGCCAAGGTTCTATCTCCCAGGGATCTAACTATGGCTACACCTTC
.,15,.,TRBJ1-1,TRBV5-1,CASSRLSARDTEAFF,TGCGCCAGCAGCCGACTATCAGCTAGAGACACTGAAGCTTTCTTT
.,15,.,TRBJ2-5,TRBV18,CASSPLAYTQETQYF,TGTGCCAGCTCACCCTTAGCGTACACCCAAGAGACCCAGTACTTC
TRBD1,13,.,TRBJ1-1,TRBV28,CASSLRGQAEAFF,TGTGCCAGCAGTTTAAGGGGGCAGGCTGAAGCTTTCTTT